This T cell receptor beta chain was retrieved from a study of early T cells in non-severe SARS-CoV-2 infection. This CDR3 has 16 residues. The V gene end was trimmed by 1 base and the J gene end by 2 bases; junction bases not matched to a gene: 6. Germline CDR1 and CDR2: SEHNR and FQNEAQ (reference sequence). TCRdb re-derived calls from the 5' RACE reads in MiXCR, one entry per CDR3 protein. The table has about 66,000 distinct CDR3 sequences, less than 15% seen once; the top ten hold 7.5% to 9%. Input material: whole blood. The TCR sequence derives from an adult who was a healthcare worker with PCR-confirmed SARS-CoV-2 infection or an uninfected control (not recorded which). The chain is built from TRBV7-9 and TRBJ1-1, with 8 bases lining up with TRBD1. The CDR3 protein is CASSLGLGQGNTEAFF. Written as DNA, the CDR3 is TGTGCCAGCAGCTTAGGTTTAGGACAGGGAAACACTGAAGCTTTCTTT.